This paragraph reports one T cell receptor (beta chain). The sample belongs to a study of STAT5B mutations in CD4+ large granular lymphocyte leukemia. The data were produced by immunoSEQ multiplex PCR, yet TCRdb's version contains in-frame clones alone and is incomplete. The data hold over 20,000 clones, with around 81% observed a single time. V gave up 0 bases and J gave up 4 bases, with 10 bases separating them. The length of the CDR3 is 14 residues. The germline V gene encodes CDR1 SGHRS and CDR2 YFSETQ. The sequencing sample was made of CD4+ T cells from blood buffy coats. The receptor was derived from a human donor in good health. The V and J genes are TRBV5-1 and TRBJ1-2; D unresolved. The CDR3 protein is CASSLEGSLYGYTF. CDR3 coding DNA: TGCGCCAGCAGCTTGGAGGGCAGCCTCTATGGCTACACCTTC.